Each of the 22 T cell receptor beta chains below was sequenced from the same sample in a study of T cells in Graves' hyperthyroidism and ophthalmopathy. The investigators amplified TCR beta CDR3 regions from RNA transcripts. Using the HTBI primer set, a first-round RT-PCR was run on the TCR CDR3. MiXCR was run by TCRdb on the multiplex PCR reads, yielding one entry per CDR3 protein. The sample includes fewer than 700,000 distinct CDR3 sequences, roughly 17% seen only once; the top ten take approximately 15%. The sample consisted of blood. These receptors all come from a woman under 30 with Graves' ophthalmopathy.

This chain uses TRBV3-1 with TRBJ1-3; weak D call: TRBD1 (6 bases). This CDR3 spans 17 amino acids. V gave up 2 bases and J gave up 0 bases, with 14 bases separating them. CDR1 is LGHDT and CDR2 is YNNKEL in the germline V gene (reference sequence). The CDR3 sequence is CASSQWGHLGSGNTIYF. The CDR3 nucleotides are TGTGCCAGCAGCCAATGGGGACACTTAGGCTCTGGAAACACCATATATTTT. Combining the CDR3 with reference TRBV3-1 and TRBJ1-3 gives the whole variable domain DTAVSQTPKYLVTQMGNDKSIKCEQNLGHDTMYWYKQDSKKFLKIMFSYNNKELIINETVPNRFSPKSPDKAHLNLHINSLELGDSAVYFCASSQWGHLGSGNTIYFGEGSWLTVV.

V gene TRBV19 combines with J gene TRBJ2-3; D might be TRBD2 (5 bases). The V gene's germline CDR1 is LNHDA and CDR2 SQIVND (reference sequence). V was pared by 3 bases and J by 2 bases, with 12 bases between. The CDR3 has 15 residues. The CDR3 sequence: CASSIKRASTDTQYF. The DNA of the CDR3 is TGTGCCAGTAGTATTAAGAGGGCGTCCACAGATACGCAGTATTTT.

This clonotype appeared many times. CDR3 bases: TGCAGTGCTAGAGATGTAGCGGGAGACCCCAATGAGCAGTTCTTC. Its protein product is CSARDVAGDPNEQFF. The chain is built from TRBV20-1 and TRBJ2-1; 9 bases align to TRBD2. The CDR3 consists of 15 residues. J gave up 6 bases and V 0 bases, and 6 bases lay outside the gene matches. Germline V gene data show CDR1 as DFQATT and CDR2 as SNEGSKA (reference sequence).

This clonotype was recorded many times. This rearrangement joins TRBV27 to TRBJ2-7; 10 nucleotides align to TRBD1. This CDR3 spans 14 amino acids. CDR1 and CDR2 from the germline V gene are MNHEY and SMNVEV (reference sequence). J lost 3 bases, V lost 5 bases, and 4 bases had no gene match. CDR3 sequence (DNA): TGTGCCAGCAGTGTCGGGACAGGGGACTACGAGCAGTACTTC. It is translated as CASSVGTGDYEQYF.

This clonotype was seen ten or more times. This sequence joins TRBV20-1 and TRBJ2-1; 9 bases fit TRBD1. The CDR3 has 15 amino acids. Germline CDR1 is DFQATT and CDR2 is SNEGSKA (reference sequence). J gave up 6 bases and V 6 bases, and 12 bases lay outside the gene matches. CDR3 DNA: TGCAGTGCAAATAGGAGGGACAGGGTGGGCAATGAGCAGTTCTTC. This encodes CSANRRDRVGNEQFF.

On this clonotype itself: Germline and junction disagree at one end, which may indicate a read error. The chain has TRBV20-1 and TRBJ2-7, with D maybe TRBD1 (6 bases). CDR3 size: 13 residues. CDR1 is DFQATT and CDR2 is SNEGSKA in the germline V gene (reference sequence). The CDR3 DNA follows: TGCAGTGCTAGAGACAGGGGCTCCTACGGGCAGTACTTC. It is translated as CSARDRGSYGQYF.

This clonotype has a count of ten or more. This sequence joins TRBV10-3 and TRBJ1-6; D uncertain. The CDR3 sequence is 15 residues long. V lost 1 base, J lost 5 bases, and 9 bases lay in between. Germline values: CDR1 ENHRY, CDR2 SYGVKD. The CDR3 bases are TGTGCCATCAGTGAGTGGGAGGGCGATAATTCACCCCTCCACTTT. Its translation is CAISEWEGDNSPLHF.

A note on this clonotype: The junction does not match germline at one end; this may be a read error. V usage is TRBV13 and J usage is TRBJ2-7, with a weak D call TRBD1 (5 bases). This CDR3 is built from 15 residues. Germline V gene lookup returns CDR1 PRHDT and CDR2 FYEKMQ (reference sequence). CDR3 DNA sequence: TGTACCAGCAGCTTCGAAGGGGAAGGCTCCTACGAGCAGTACTTC. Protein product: CTSSFEGEGSYEQYF.

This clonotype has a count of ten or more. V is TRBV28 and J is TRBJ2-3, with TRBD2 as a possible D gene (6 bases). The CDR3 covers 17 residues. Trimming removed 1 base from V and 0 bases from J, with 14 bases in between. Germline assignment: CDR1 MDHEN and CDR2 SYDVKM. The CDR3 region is CASSLYSGVASTDTQYF. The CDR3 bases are TGTGCCAGCAGTTTATATTCGGGGGTAGCGAGCACAGATACGCAGTATTTT.

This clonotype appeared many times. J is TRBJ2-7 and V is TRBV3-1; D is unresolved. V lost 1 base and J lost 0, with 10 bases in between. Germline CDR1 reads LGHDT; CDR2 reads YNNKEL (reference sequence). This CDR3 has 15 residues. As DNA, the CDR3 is TGTGCCAGCAGCCAAGCGGACGTGAGCTCCTACGAGCAGTACTTC. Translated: CASSQADVSSYEQYF.

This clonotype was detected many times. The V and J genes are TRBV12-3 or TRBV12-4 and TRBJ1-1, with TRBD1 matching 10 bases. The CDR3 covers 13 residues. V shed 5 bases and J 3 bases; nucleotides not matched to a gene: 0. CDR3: CASSDRGHTEAFF. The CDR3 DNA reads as TGTGCCAGCAGTGACAGGGGGCACACTGAAGCTTTCTTT.

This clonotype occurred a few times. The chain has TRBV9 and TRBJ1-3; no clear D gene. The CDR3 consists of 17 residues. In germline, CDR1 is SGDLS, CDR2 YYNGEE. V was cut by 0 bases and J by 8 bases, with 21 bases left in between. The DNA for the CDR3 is TGTGCCAGCAGCGTAGCTTCGGCGGACCCTCAGGTGGACACCATATATTTT. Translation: CASSVASADPQVDTIYF.

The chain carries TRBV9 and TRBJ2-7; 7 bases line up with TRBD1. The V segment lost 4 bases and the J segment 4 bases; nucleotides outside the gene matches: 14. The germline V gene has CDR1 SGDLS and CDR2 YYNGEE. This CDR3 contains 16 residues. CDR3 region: CASSLHGDRSVYEQYF. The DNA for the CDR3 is TGTGCCAGCAGCCTTCATGGGGACAGATCGGTTTACGAGCAGTACTTC.

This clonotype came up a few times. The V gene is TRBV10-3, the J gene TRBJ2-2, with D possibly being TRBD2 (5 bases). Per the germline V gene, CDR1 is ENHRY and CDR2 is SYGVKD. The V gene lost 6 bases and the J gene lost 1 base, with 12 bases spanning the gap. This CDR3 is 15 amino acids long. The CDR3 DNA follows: TGTGCCATCAGAAGAAACCGGGGGAACACCGGGGAGCTGTTTTTT. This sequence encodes CAIRRNRGNTGELFF.

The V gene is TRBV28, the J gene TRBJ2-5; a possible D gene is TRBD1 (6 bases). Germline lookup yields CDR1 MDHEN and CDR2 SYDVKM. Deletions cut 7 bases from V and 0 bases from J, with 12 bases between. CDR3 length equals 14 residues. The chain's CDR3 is CASTLGGHQETQYF. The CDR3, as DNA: TGTGCCAGCACCCTAGGGGGACACCAAGAGACCCAGTACTTC. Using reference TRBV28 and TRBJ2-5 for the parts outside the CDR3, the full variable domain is DVKVTQSSRYLVKRTGEKVFLECVQDMDHENMFWYRQDPGLGLRLIYFSYDVKMKEKGDIPEGYSVSREKKERFSLILESASTNQTSMYLCASTLGGHQETQYFGPGTRLLVL.

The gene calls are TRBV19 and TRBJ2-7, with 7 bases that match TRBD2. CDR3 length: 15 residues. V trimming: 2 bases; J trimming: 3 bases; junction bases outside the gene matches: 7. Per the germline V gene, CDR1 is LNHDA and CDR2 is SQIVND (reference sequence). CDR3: CASSIMLTGGYEQYF. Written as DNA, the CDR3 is TGTGCCAGTAGTATAATGTTAACGGGGGGCTACGAGCAGTACTTC.

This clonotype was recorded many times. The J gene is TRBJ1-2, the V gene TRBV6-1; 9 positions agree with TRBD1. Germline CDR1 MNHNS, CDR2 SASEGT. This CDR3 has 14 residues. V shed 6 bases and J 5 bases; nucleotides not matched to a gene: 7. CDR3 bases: TGTGCCAGCAGGAGTGGACAGGGGAGTTATGGCTACACCTTC. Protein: CASRSGQGSYGYTF.

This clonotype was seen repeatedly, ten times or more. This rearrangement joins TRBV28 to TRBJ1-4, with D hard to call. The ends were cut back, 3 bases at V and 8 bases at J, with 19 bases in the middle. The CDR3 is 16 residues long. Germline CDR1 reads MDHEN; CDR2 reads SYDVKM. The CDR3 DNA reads TGTGCCAGCAGTTTGCCCCCAGGCGCCGGTGGAGAAAAACTGTTTTTT. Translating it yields CASSLPPGAGGEKLFF.

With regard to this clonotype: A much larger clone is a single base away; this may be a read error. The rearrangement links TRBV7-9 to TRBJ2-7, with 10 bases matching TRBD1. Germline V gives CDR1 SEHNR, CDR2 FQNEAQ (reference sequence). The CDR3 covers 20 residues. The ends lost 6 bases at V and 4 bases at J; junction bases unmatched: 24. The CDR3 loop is CASSPLRRHPKTGGGYEQYF. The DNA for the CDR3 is TGTGCCAGCAGTCCCCTTAGACGGCACCCTAAGACAGGGGGCGGGTACGAGCAGTACTTC. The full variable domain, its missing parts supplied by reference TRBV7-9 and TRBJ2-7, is DTGVSQNPRHKITKRGQNVTFRCDPISEHNRLYWYRQTLGQGPEFLTYFQNEAQLEKSRLLSDRFSAERPKGSFSTLEIQRTEQGDSAMYLCASSPLRRHPKTGGGYEQYFGPGTRLTVT.

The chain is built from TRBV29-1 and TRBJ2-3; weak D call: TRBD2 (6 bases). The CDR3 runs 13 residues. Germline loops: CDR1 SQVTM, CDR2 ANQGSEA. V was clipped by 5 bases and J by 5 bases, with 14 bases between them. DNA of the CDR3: TGCAGCGTTAAGGTGGACTACCAAGATACGCAGTATTTT. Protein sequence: CSVKVDYQDTQYF.

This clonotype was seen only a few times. CDR3 DNA: TGTGCCAGCAAACTCATCGGGGAGGTCGATGAGCAGTTCTTC. Its translation: CASKLIGEVDEQFF. J is TRBJ2-1 and V is TRBV18, with D perhaps matching TRBD2 (6 bases). Germline V lookup: CDR1 KGHSH, CDR2 LQKENI. The CDR3 spans 14 residues. V shed 8 bases and J shed 8 bases, with 19 bases lying between them.

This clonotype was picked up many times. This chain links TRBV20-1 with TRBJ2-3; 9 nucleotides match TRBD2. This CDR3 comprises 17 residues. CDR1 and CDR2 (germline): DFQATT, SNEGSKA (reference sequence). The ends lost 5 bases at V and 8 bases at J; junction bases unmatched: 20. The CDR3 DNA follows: TGCAGTGCTCTAAAACTCCCTCGTGGCGGGGGGGCTGGTACGCAGTATTTT. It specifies CSALKLPRGGGAGTQYF.